This T cell receptor beta chain was recorded in a study of cytomegalovirus exposure and HLA in healthy donors. As for this clone: Its specificity is unknown.

Researchers ran the PCR with 60 Vbeta and 13 Jbeta primers. Only in-frame clones appear in the TCRdb table, and some are missing; sequencing was by immunoSEQ multiplex PCR. The table includes about 130,000 clones, roughly 77% detected once. Participants comprised healthy donors of bone marrow. Study-wide points: Several of the most significant clusters appeared, in a later analysis, to be linked to common viral pathogens.

V shed 3 bases and J 9 bases; nucleotides not matched to a gene: 11. The V gene's germline CDR1 is MRHNA and CDR2 SNTAGT. The CDR3 sequence is 15 residues long. The V and J genes are TRBV6-4 and TRBJ2-1, with 7 nucleotides matching TRBD1. This receptor was taken from a male donor in good health and CMV-seronegative. Sequencing was done on a sample of PBMCs. CDR3 sequence reads: CASSERGPLTSEQFF. The CDR3 DNA reads TGTGCCAGCAGTGAAAGGGGGCCTCTAACAAGTGAGCAGTTCTTC.